A single T cell receptor beta chain is shown here with its context. Its antigen is not identified. These data are taken from a study of shared clonotypes between healthy human individuals. On the study more broadly: Sampling drew on donors who were a couple of women and a few men aged 18 to 49. General study points: A generally larger estimated richness was seen in naive subsets than in memory subsets.

The CDR3 consists of 19 residues. J lost 2 bases, V lost 0 bases, and 10 bases had no gene match. Per the germline V gene, CDR1 is SGDLS and CDR2 is YYNGEE. Repertoires were generated with immunoSEQ multiplex PCR, while TCRdb's copy carries only in-frame clones and drops some. Counted here are some 1,400,000 clones, roughly 96% occurring once; the ten biggest clones make up roughly 1.1%. The receptor comes from a man younger than 45 in good health. The specimen sequenced was naive CD4+ T cells sorted from blood. Indicated subset: CD45RA+ positively selected. V usage is TRBV9 and J usage is TRBJ2-6, with 8 nucleotides matching TRBD1. As DNA, the CDR3 is TGTGCCAGCAGCGTAGGTAGTTGGACAGGGTCGGCTGGGGCCAACGTCCTGACTTTC. This translates into CASSVGSWTGSAGANVLTF.